Listed below are T cell receptor beta chains from one sample, sequenced in a study of cytomegalovirus exposure and HLA in healthy donors. Using immunoSEQ multiplex PCR, the repertoire was profiled, and TCRdb retains in-frame clones only, with some absent. The sample lists about 130,000 clones; around 81% were seen once. Sequencing was performed on PBMCs. The receptor source for this set is a man younger than 35 in good health and CMV-seronegative. Both conserved end residues are part of each CDR3. D genes are given only for firm matches. Part of the rows lack a size; the others show once, few, many or a class for expanded clones.

clone size	V gene	J gene	D gene	CDR3 DNA	CDR3 protein
NA	TRBV7-2	TRBJ1-2	NA	TGTGCCAGCAGCTTAGGCAGGTCCTATGGCTACACCTTC	CASSLGRSYGYTF
NA	TRBV30	TRBJ1-1	NA	TGTGCCTGGAGTCTGGGTAAGAACAGGGATGAAGCTTTCTTT	CAWSLGKNRDEAFF
NA	TRBV19	TRBJ2-2	TRBD2	TGTGCCAGTAGTGGAAGCGGGGGGGCGGACGGGGAGCTGTTTTTT	CASSGSGGADGELFF
NA	TRBV30	TRBJ1-2	NA	TGTGCCCATGACAGCTATGGCTACACCTTC	CAHDSYGYTF
once	TRBV12-5	TRBJ2-7	NA	TGTGCTAGTGGTTGGGAGAAGGGAAAGCGCGAGCAGTACTTC	CASGWEKGKREQYF
few	TRBV14	TRBJ1-2	NA	TGTGCCAGCAGCCAAGGTGCGGCCAGGGGCTATGGCTACACCTTC	CASSQGAARGYGYTF
NA	TRBV4-1	TRBJ1-3	NA	TGCGCCAGCAGCCACGCTCGGGGGGAAGGAAACACCATATATTTT	CASSHARGEGNTIYF
once	TRBV5-1	TRBJ2-5	TRBD2	TGCGCCAGCAGCTTGGCTAGCGGGGGGGAGACCCAGTACTTC	CASSLASGGETQYF
NA	TRBV18	TRBJ2-1	TRBD1	TGTGCCAGCTCACCACCGACGACAACAGGGGATGAGTTCTTC	CASSPPTTTGDEFF
NA	TRBV10-3	TRBJ2-7	NA	TGTGCCATCAGTGGGACATTTAACGAGCAGTACTTC	CAISGTFNEQYF